Below are 29 T cell receptor beta chains sequenced from a single sample in a study of blood T cell repertoires in COVID-19. Sequencing was performed with immunoSEQ multiplex PCR; in TCRdb, only in-frame clones are kept and a portion is missing. The data show approximately 180,000 clones, with more than 65% seen just once and around a sixth held by the top ten. Sequenced sample: PBMCs or T cells enriched from blood (not recorded which). Receptors originate from a woman aged 50 to 60 with acute COVID-19.

This chain uses TRBV19 with TRBJ1-1; 10 positions match TRBD1. V was pared by 8 bases and J by 4 bases, with 10 bases of the junction left unmatched. Per germline, CDR1 LNHDA and CDR2 SQIVND (reference sequence). The CDR3 contains 15 residues. CDR3 DNA sequence: TGTGCCAGTGACAGGAGACAGGGGGCGACCACTGAAGCTTTCTTT. Translating gives CASDRRQGATTEAFF.

This chain uses TRBV9 with TRBJ1-1; no definite D call. CDR1 SGDLS and CDR2 YYNGEE come from the germline V gene. The CDR3 sequence is 15 residues long. Trimming took 0 bases from V and 2 from J, leaving 11 bases between them. CDR3 DNA sequence: TGTGCCAGCAGCGTAGAAGGACTCAAAAACACTGAAGCTTTCTTT. Amino acid sequence: CASSVEGLKNTEAFF.

The V gene is TRBV6-5, the J gene TRBJ2-1; possibly TRBD2 for D (6 bases). This CDR3 is built from 12 residues. The ends were cut back, 2 bases at V and 8 bases at J, with 7 bases in the middle. Germline-derived CDR1 and CDR2 are MNHEY and SVGAGI. This CDR3 reads CASSYGGYEQFF. The CDR3 DNA is TGTGCCAGCAGTTACGGGGGGTATGAGCAGTTCTTC.

This rearrangement joins TRBV28 to TRBJ1-1; D is possibly TRBD1 (6 bases). The V and J ends lost 3 bases and 8 bases respectively, with 16 bases between them. CDR1 is MDHEN, CDR2 SYDVKM, per germline. The CDR3 has 14 residues. The CDR3: CASSFVGGRVEAFF. The CDR3 coding sequence is TGTGCCAGCAGTTTTGTTGGGGGCAGAGTGGAAGCTTTCTTT.

V and J are TRBV4-1 and TRBJ1-3; 7 bases line up with TRBD1. Germline assignment: CDR1 MGHRA and CDR2 YSYEKL. The CDR3 length is 16 residues. V was pared by 0 bases and J by 8 bases, with 10 bases of the junction left unmatched. The CDR3 DNA reads TGCGCCAGCAGCCAAGATACCCTGACTACAGGGGACACCATATATTTT. This encodes CASSQDTLTTGDTIYF.

This chain uses TRBV4-1 with TRBJ2-1, with TRBD1 matching over 12 bases. Germline V lookup: CDR1 MGHRA, CDR2 YSYEKL. The CDR3 spans 14 residues. The V gene end was trimmed by 1 base and the J gene end by 9 bases; junction bases not matched to a gene: 1. The CDR3 here is CASSQGDRGLEQFF. Here the CDR3 DNA reads TGCGCCAGCAGCCAAGGGGACAGGGGGCTTGAGCAGTTCTTC.

This chain links TRBV6-5 with TRBJ1-2; D is unresolved. Germline-derived CDR1 and CDR2 are MNHEY and SVGAGI. The CDR3 consists of 13 residues. Trimming left V 0 bases short and J 2 bases short, with 4 bases between. As DNA, the CDR3 is TGTGCCAGCAGTTACTCGCGGAACTATGGCTACACCTTC. It yields the protein CASSYSRNYGYTF.

This clone came up once. The chain couples TRBV19 to TRBJ1-1, with D uncertain. The CDR3 is made up of 14 amino acids. V was clipped by 6 bases and J by 0 bases, with 11 bases between them. From germline, CDR1 is LNHDA and CDR2 SQIVND (reference sequence). The CDR3 spells CASREQPMNTEAFF. The CDR3 DNA is TGTGCCAGTAGGGAACAGCCCATGAACACTGAAGCTTTCTTT.

The rearrangement uses TRBV7-2 and TRBJ1-1; D is undetermined. This CDR3 is built from 13 residues. Trimming left V 6 bases short and J 2 bases short, with 10 bases between. Germline CDR1 is SGHTA and CDR2 is FQGNSA. The CDR3 coding sequence is TGTGCCAGCAGTTCAGGCATCAACACTGAAGCTTTCTTT. It encodes CASSSGINTEAFF.

The chain couples TRBV4-2 to TRBJ2-1; 10 nucleotides agree with TRBD2. The V and J ends lost 4 bases and 10 bases, in that order; junction bases with no gene match: 7. CDR3 length: 14 residues. Germline values: CDR1 LGHNA, CDR2 YNFKEQ. The CDR3 loop is CASSLASGGQEQFF. The CDR3, as DNA: TGTGCCAGCAGCCTGGCTAGCGGGGGCCAGGAGCAGTTCTTC.

This clone was observed once. J is TRBJ1-1 and V is TRBV23-1; D remains ambiguous. TRBV23-1 is classed as an ORF, of uncertain function. The V end was cut by 9 bases, the J end by 8 bases, with 7 bases between. CDR3 length equals 9 residues. The CDR3 spells CARWREAFF. For the CDR3, the DNA is TGCGCCAGGTGGAGGGAAGCTTTCTTT.

The chain employs TRBV10-3 and TRBJ1-1, with 8 bases fitting TRBD1. This CDR3 comprises 13 residues. V lost 6 bases, J lost 5 bases, and 5 bases stayed unmatched. Germline V lookup: CDR1 ENHRY, CDR2 SYGVKD. The CDR3, as DNA: TGTGCCATCAGGGACAGGGAGGGGACTGAAGCTTTCTTT. This sequence encodes CAIRDREGTEAFF.

This clone has a single count. This chain connects TRBV12-3 or TRBV12-4 to TRBJ1-2; 8 bases are shared with TRBD1. The CDR3 runs to 13 residues. J gave up 13 bases and V 8 bases, and 15 bases lay outside the gene matches. The DNA for the CDR3 is TGTGCCAGCCAAGACAGGGGCCTTCTGGAGGGCACCTTC. As protein: CASQDRGLLEGTF.

The V and J genes are TRBV28 and TRBJ1-4, with no clear D. The germline V gene encodes CDR1 MDHEN and CDR2 SYDVKM. V shed 3 bases and J shed 8 bases, with 16 bases lying between them. There are 15 residues in the CDR3. The DNA for the CDR3 is TGTGCCAGCAGTTTGGGGAGCTCAGGAGAAGAAAAACTGTTTTTT. Translation: CASSLGSSGEEKLFF.

In regard to this clone: Within the sample, other DNA sequences also encode this same CDR3. The chain carries TRBV19 and TRBJ1-1; 7 nucleotides agree with TRBD1. J gave up 8 bases and V 6 bases, and 6 bases lay outside the gene matches. Germline V gives CDR1 LNHDA, CDR2 SQIVND (reference sequence). This CDR3 is built from 12 residues. CDR3 nucleotide sequence: TGTGCCAGTAGCAGACAGGGAGCCGAAGCTTTCTTT. Translation: CASSRQGAEAFF.

V is TRBV3-1 (or the pseudogene TRBV3-2) and J is TRBJ1-2, with D possibly being TRBD1 (5 bases). V dropped 4 bases and J dropped 6 bases, with 15 bases sitting between them. This CDR3 contains 14 residues. CDR1 and CDR2 (germline): LGHDT, YNNKEL (reference sequence). The CDR3 spells CASSLGVIGNGYTF. Written as DNA, the CDR3 is TGTGCCAGCAGCCTAGGGGTAATAGGGAATGGCTACACCTTC.

J is TRBJ1-6 and V is TRBV5-4; D not resolved. The V end was cut by 1 base, the J end by 7 bases, with 12 bases between. The CDR3 consists of 15 residues. The V gene's germline CDR1 is SGHNT and CDR2 YYREEE (reference sequence). The CDR3 region is CASSLNPAGNSPLHF. In DNA, the CDR3 is TGTGCCAGCAGCTTGAACCCGGCGGGGAATTCACCCCTCCACTTT.

The rearrangement joins TRBV7-6 to TRBJ2-5; D not certain. V gave up 5 bases and J gave up 2 bases, with 3 bases separating them. The CDR3 is 11 amino acids. Germline assignment: CDR1 SGHVS and CDR2 FNYEAQ. CDR3 DNA sequence: TGTGCCAGCAGCCTACAAGAGACCCAGTACTTC. Protein sequence: CASSLQETQYF.

The V and J genes are TRBV7-8 and TRBJ1-4, with 8 bases identical to TRBD1. Germline V gene sequence: CDR1 SGHVS, CDR2 FQNEAQ. The CDR3 is made up of 17 amino acids. V lost 5 bases, J lost 5 bases, and 13 bases stayed unmatched. In DNA form, the CDR3 reads TGTGCCAGCAGCCAGGACAGGGTAGTAGAGTTGAATGAAAAACTGTTTTTT. This sequence encodes CASSQDRVVELNEKLFF. Variable domain in full (rest from reference TRBV7-8 and TRBJ1-4): GAGVSQSPRYKVAKRGQDVALRCDPISGHVSLFWYQQALGQGPEFLTYFQNEAQLDKSGLPSDRFFAERPEGSVSTLKIQRTQQEDSAVYLCASSQDRVVELNEKLFFGSGTQLSVL.

This clone was seen a single time. The V call is TRBV19, the J call TRBJ1-3; 7 positions agree with TRBD1. The germline gives CDR1 LNHDA, CDR2 SQIVND (reference sequence). With V trimmed by 9 bases and J by 6 bases, 14 bases remained unmatched. This CDR3 region has 15 residues. CDR3 coding DNA: TGTGCCAGCGGTGACCGGGACAGATTAAAAAACACCATATATTTT. Translation: CASGDRDRLKNTIYF.

In this sample, this clone turned up a few times. The V call is TRBV28, the J call TRBJ2-7; D not certain. From germline, CDR1 is MDHEN and CDR2 SYDVKM. The CDR3 loop spans 11 amino acids. Deletions cut 5 bases from V and 4 bases from J, with 6 bases between. CDR3 coding DNA: TGTGCCAGCAGTCCCAGGTACGAGCAGTACGTC. Protein product: CASSPRYEQYV.

The chain has TRBV27 and TRBJ1-5; D call uncertain. V dropped 8 bases and J dropped 5 bases, with 4 bases sitting between them. This CDR3 has 10 amino acids. Germline-derived CDR1 and CDR2 are MNHEY and SMNVEV (reference sequence). CDR3 nucleotide sequence: TGTGCCAGCGGAGATCAGCCCCAGCATTTT. Its translation is CASGDQPQHF.

This clone was recorded only once. The chain is built from TRBV4-2 and TRBJ2-4; 8 bases agree with TRBD1. Germline lookup yields CDR1 LGHNA and CDR2 YNFKEQ. V trimming: 6 bases; J trimming: 5 bases; junction bases outside the gene matches: 15. The CDR3 spans 17 residues. The CDR3 DNA reads TGTGCCAGCAGTCAGGGGGGCCAGACAGGGGCCCAAAACATTCAGTACTTC. Translating it yields CASSQGGQTGAQNIQYF.

CDR3: CASSFGRADTQYF. CDR3 nucleotides: TGTGCCAGCAGTTTTGGTCGGGCAGATACGCAGTATTTT. This chain links TRBV28 with TRBJ2-3; D gene ambiguous. V lost 3 bases and J lost 4, with 8 bases in between. The germline V gene has CDR1 MDHEN and CDR2 SYDVKM. This CDR3 region has 13 residues.

The chain employs TRBV18 and TRBJ1-2; 9 bases map to TRBD1. The trim removed 3 bases at V and 9 bases at J, leaving 8 bases unmatched. Germline assignment: CDR1 KGHSH and CDR2 LQKENI. The CDR3 totals 14 residues. For the CDR3, the DNA is TGTGCCAGCTCACCCGGGACAGGGCCTGGGCGCTACACCTTC. Amino acid sequence: CASSPGTGPGRYTF.

This chain uses TRBV27 with TRBJ2-4; possible D gene TRBD1, 6 bases. The V end was cut by 2 bases, the J end by 2 bases, with 13 bases between. The CDR3 loop spans 16 amino acids. Per the germline V gene, CDR1 is MNHEY and CDR2 is SMNVEV (reference sequence). CDR3 amino acids: CASSLRAGETKNIQYF. The CDR3 DNA reads TGTGCCAGCAGTTTAAGGGCAGGGGAAACCAAAAACATTCAGTACTTC.

This clone was found once. The DNA for the CDR3 is TGTGCCTGGAGCTACCGGGACAGGCTGTCCGAGCAGTACGTC. It specifies CAWSYRDRLSEQYV. J is TRBJ2-7 and V is TRBV30; 8 positions agree with TRBD1. The ends lost 3 bases at V and 6 bases at J; junction bases unmatched: 10. The germline V gene encodes CDR1 GTSNPN and CDR2 SVGIG (reference sequence). This CDR3 comprises 14 residues.

This clone was counted a few times. The V call is TRBV7-2, the J call TRBJ2-2, with D possibly TRBD2 on 5 matching bases. V gave up 6 bases and J gave up 2 bases, with 13 bases separating them. CDR3 size: 15 residues. Germline values: CDR1 SGHTA, CDR2 FQGNSA. The CDR3 spells CASSRWTYNTGELFF. CDR3 bases: TGTGCCAGCAGTCGCTGGACTTACAACACCGGGGAGCTGTTTTTT.

The chain couples TRBV9 to TRBJ2-4; D possibly corresponds to TRBD1 (5 bases). CDR1 SGDLS and CDR2 YYNGEE come from the germline V gene. This CDR3 contains 12 residues. Between the trimmed V and J ends, which lost 3 bases and 9 bases, there was a span of 10 bases. CDR3 nucleotide sequence: TGTGCCAGCAGCGGGGCCACAGGCATTCAGTACTTC. Amino acid sequence: CASSGATGIQYF.